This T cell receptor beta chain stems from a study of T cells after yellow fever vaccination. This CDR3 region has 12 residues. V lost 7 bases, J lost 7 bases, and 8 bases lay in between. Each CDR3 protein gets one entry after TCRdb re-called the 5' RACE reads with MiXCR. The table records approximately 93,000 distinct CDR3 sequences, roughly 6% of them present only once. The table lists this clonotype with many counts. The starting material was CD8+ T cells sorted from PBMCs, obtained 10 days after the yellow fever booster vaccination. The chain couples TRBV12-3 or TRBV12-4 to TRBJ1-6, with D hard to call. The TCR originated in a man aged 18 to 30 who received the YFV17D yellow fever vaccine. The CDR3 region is CASTLGNSPLHF. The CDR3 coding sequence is TGTGCCAGCACATTAGGGAATTCACCCCTCCACTTT.